The 15 T cell receptor beta chains given below trace back to one sample, sequenced in a study of type 1 regulatory T cells. Each CDR3 protein is one row after TCRdb ran MiXCR on the reads. Here the sample spans fewer than 3,000 distinct CDR3 sequences, roughly 6% being singletons. The material sequenced was CD4+ T cells, either the whole sample or a sorted fraction (not recorded which). The receptor source for this set is a human donor in good health.

Sample share makes this clonotype medium-sized (0.01 to 0.1%). The genes are TRBV6-2 or TRBV6-3 and TRBJ2-1; 10 bases are a match to TRBD2. This CDR3 has 15 amino acids. Germline V gene lookup returns CDR1 MNHEY and CDR2 SVGEGT. Trimming at V came to 4 bases and at J to 4 bases, leaving 4 bases not matched to a gene. In DNA, the CDR3 is TGTGCCAGCAGTTCCGGACTAGCGGTGTACAATGAGCAGTTCTTC. This codes for CASSSGLAVYNEQFF.

Details on this clonotype: A read error may explain this, as a much larger clone is one base away. The chain carries TRBV28 and TRBJ2-1; the D call may be TRBD1 or TRBD2 (6 bases each). This CDR3 spans 14 amino acids. V lost 7 bases and J 2 bases, leaving 12 bases between the germline ends. Per the germline V gene, CDR1 is MDHEN and CDR2 is SYDVKM. Written as DNA, the CDR3 is TGTGCCAGCATCGAGAGGGGGGCCTACAATGAGCAGTTCTTC. Its protein product is CASIERGAYNEQFF. The variable domain in full, completed from reference TRBV28 and TRBJ2-1, reads DVKVTQSSRYLVKRTGEKVFLECVQDMDHENMFWYRQDPGLGLRLIYFSYDVKMKEKGDIPEGYSVSREKKERFSLILESASTNQTSMYLCASIERGAYNEQFFGPGTRLTVL.

By share, this clonotype ranks as medium-sized (0.01 to 0.1%). CDR3 sequence (DNA): TGTGCCAGCAGCTTTTATTCTAACTATGGCTACACCTTC. The encoded protein is CASSFYSNYGYTF. This chain joins TRBV7-2 and TRBJ1-2; D is unclear. This CDR3 has 13 residues. Trimming took off 3 bases at V and 0 bases at J, with 5 bases between the two ends. Per germline, CDR1 SGHTA and CDR2 FQGNSA.

A remark on this clonotype: This may be a read error: a much more frequent sequence differs by one nucleotide. The rearrangement joins TRBV5-5 to TRBJ2-7, with D unresolved. V was clipped by 4 bases and J by 2 bases, with 13 bases between them. Germline CDR1 reads SGHKS; CDR2 reads YYEKEE (reference sequence). The CDR3 has 14 amino acids. CDR3 nucleotides: TGTGCCAGCAGCAGGACCGACGCCCCCTACGAGCAGTACTTC. It is translated as CASSRTDAPYEQYF.

By proportion, this clonotype is medium-sized. The V and J genes are TRBV7-2 and TRBJ1-4; the D is unclear. CDR1 SGHTA and CDR2 FQGNSA come from the germline V gene. This CDR3 spans 15 amino acids. Trimming stripped 5 bases from V and 6 bases from J, with 16 bases between. The CDR3 coding sequence is TGTGCCAGCAGCAACCTACGGGAACACGATGAAAAACTGTTTTTT. Protein product: CASSNLREHDEKLFF. Full variable domain (outside the CDR3, taken from reference TRBV7-2 and TRBJ1-4): GAGVSQSPSNKVTEKGKDVELRCDPISGHTALYWYRQSLGQGLEFLIYFQGNSAPDKSGLPSDRFSAERTGGSVSTLTIQRTQQEDSAVYLCASSNLREHDEKLFFGSGTQLSVL.

In this sample, this clonotype is medium-sized (0.01 to 0.1%). The J gene is TRBJ1-2, the V gene TRBV18; 7 positions match TRBD1. J lost 0 bases, V lost 2 bases, and 3 bases had no gene match. CDR1 KGHSH and CDR2 LQKENI come from the germline V gene. The CDR3 consists of 15 residues. CDR3 nucleotide sequence: TGTGCCAGCTCACCAGTCCAGGGGGCTAACTATGGCTACACCTTC. It encodes CASSPVQGANYGYTF.

By share, this clonotype counts as medium-sized. The genes are TRBV20-1 and TRBJ2-7, with D maybe TRBD1 (5 bases). There are 14 residues in the CDR3. CDR1 and CDR2 from the germline V gene are DFQATT and SNEGSKA (reference sequence). V gave up 2 bases and J gave up 3 bases, with 14 bases separating them. The CDR3 loop is CSARRGQGYYEQYF. The CDR3 DNA reads as TGCAGTGCTAGAAGAGGACAAGGGTACTACGAGCAGTACTTC.

In its sample, this clonotype ranks as medium-sized. The chain joins TRBV5-1 to TRBJ2-7, with 10 bases aligning to TRBD1. The CDR3 contains 15 residues. The trim removed 4 bases at V and 5 bases at J, leaving 9 bases unmatched. Germline CDR1 is SGHRS and CDR2 is YFSETQ. CDR3 amino acids: CASSPSRDRGDEQYF. The CDR3 nucleotides read TGCGCCAGCAGCCCCTCCCGGGACAGGGGCGACGAGCAGTACTTC.

By frequency in the sample, this clonotype is medium-sized. V gene TRBV20-1 combines with J gene TRBJ1-5, with D unresolved. V dropped 5 bases and J dropped 1 base, with 9 bases sitting between them. CDR1 is DFQATT, CDR2 SNEGSKA, per germline (reference sequence). CDR3 length equals 13 residues. The CDR3 DNA follows: TGCAGTGCTGAAGGTAGGAGCAATCAGCCCCAGCATTTT. It codes for CSAEGRSNQPQHF.

This clonotype is deemed medium-sized. This chain links TRBV7-2 with TRBJ1-2; the D gene is possibly TRBD1 (6 bases). Germline V lookup: CDR1 SGHTA, CDR2 FQGNSA. CDR3 length: 13 residues. Between the trimmed V and J ends, which lost 4 bases and 4 bases, there was a span of 10 bases. This CDR3 reads CASSSSGVYGYTF. The DNA for the CDR3 is TGTGCCAGCAGCTCCTCAGGGGTCTATGGCTACACCTTC.

Concerning this clonotype: Possible read error: a much larger clone is one base away. The genes are TRBV7-9 and TRBJ2-1; possibly TRBD1 or TRBD2 for D (6 bases each). The CDR3 totals 16 residues. Germline-derived CDR1 and CDR2 are SEHNR and FQNEAQ (reference sequence). Trimming took 0 bases from V and 10 from J, leaving 19 bases between them. The CDR3 loop is CASSLALGRGAAEQFF. DNA for the CDR3: TGTGCCAGCAGCTTAGCATTGGGAAGGGGGGCCGCCGAGCAGTTCTTC.

This clonotype counts as medium-sized (0.01 to 0.1%). The chain employs TRBV11-2 and TRBJ2-3, with 15 bases matching TRBD2. CDR3 size: 17 residues. Germline lookup yields CDR1 SGHAT and CDR2 FQNNGV. The J segment lost 3 bases and the V segment lost 5 bases, leaving 6 bases of the junction unmatched. The CDR3 nucleotides read TGTGCCAGCAGCCCACGGACTAGCGGGGGGGTTACAGATACGCAGTATTTT. This sequence encodes CASSPRTSGGVTDTQYF.

By proportion, this clonotype is large. This rearrangement joins TRBV7-2 to TRBJ2-1; 11 bases are shared with TRBD2. Per the germline V gene, CDR1 is SGHTA and CDR2 is FQGNSA. The CDR3 has 18 residues. The trim removed 0 bases at V and 6 bases at J, leaving 10 bases unmatched. CDR3 in DNA: TGTGCCAGCAGCTTAGCCCTTCCCGGGACTAGCGGCGCCAATGAGCAGTTCTTC. Residues: CASSLALPGTSGANEQFF.

By share, this clonotype ranks as medium-sized. V is TRBV5-6 and J is TRBJ1-2, with TRBD1 as a possible D gene (6 bases). The germline CDR1 and CDR2 sequences are SGHDT and YYEEEE. Trimming stripped 4 bases from V and 7 bases from J, with 11 bases between. The CDR3 runs to 12 residues. In DNA form, the CDR3 reads TGTGCCAGCAGCCGCAGGACAGTTGGCTACACCTTC. Translated, it gives CASSRRTVGYTF.

The sample holds a few counts of this clonotype. A much larger clone lies one base from this, so it may be a read error. The chain employs TRBV13 and TRBJ2-3, with TRBD2 identical over 8 bases. CDR1 PRHDT and CDR2 FYEKMQ come from the germline V gene (reference sequence). The CDR3 spans 12 residues. The CDR3 DNA follows: TGTGCCAGCAACTTAAAGCGGGGGACGCAGTATTTT. Its translation is CASNLKRGTQYF.